The clone carrying this T cell receptor (beta chain) appeared once. The assay was immunoSEQ multiplex PCR, and TCRdb's table has in-frame clones only and misses some. The sample lists 82,000 or so clones; approximately 92% were seen once. V lost 5 bases and J 7 bases, leaving 9 bases between the germline ends. The CDR3 spans 11 residues. CDR1 is SQVTM and CDR2 is ANQGSEA in the germline V gene. These data belong to a study of OX40 agonist ivuxolimab in advanced cancers. The input for sequencing was CD4+ or CD8+ T cells sorted from blood, taken in a trial of the OX40 agonist ivuxolimab. This sequence was found in an adult with an advanced solid tumor such as melanoma, head and neck, liver or kidney cancer. V is TRBV29-1 and J is TRBJ1-3; D unresolved. CDR3 region: CSVRKVNTIYF. Written as DNA, the CDR3 is TGCAGCGTTCGTAAGGTTAACACCATATATTTT.